Only one count was recorded for the clone carrying this T cell receptor beta chain. This sample is drawn from a study of blood T cell repertoires in COVID-19. The V segment lost 5 bases and the J segment 7 bases; nucleotides outside the gene matches: 9. The CDR3 extends over 15 amino acids. Germline values: CDR1 GTSNPN, CDR2 SVGIG (reference sequence). Data came from immunoSEQ multiplex PCR; TCRdb stores just in-frame clones and leaves some out. The table includes hundreds of thousands of clones, more than 80% detected once. The source is a woman aged 30 to 39 with COVID-19, enrolled during active disease. The rearrangement joins TRBV30 to TRBJ1-6; 9 bases align to TRBD1. The sample consisted of peripheral blood. The CDR3 nucleotides are TGTGCCTGGTATGGCACAGGGGGCGGCAATTCACCCCTCCACTTT. Protein product: CAWYGTGGGNSPLHF.